These 8 T cell receptor beta chains came from one sample sequenced in a study of cytomegalovirus exposure and HLA in healthy donors (dated by TCRdb to 2015 to 2018). Library creation used the immunoSEQ multiplex PCR assay. For the multiplex PCR, a mixture combining 60 forward primers for TCR Vbeta segments and 13 reverse primers for TCR Jbeta segments was used. In TCRdb, the immuneACCESS table is reduced to in-frame sequences with V and J assigned. These tables do not hold every clone; where another copy was compared, an unresolved V gene accounts for under half, and the others remain unexplained. A total of some 120,000 clones appear in this sample, 65% to 90% of them only once. The ten most abundant clones make up 3% to 5% of the sample. Material for sequencing was PBMCs. The receptors originated from a woman aged 30 to 39 in good health and CMV-seronegative.

CDR3 bases: TGCGCCAGCAGCGCCCGGGACTCCCGAAACACCGGGGAGCTGTTTTTT. Translated: CASSARDSRNTGELFF. The chain recombines TRBV5-1 with TRBJ2-2, with D possibly matching TRBD2 (6 bases). Per germline, CDR1 SGHRS and CDR2 YFSETQ. The CDR3 sequence is 16 residues long. V lost 4 bases and J 2 bases, leaving 15 bases between the germline ends.

This clone was observed a single time. This chain joins TRBV14 and TRBJ2-5; D is possibly TRBD2 (6 bases). Per germline, CDR1 SGHDN and CDR2 FVKESK. V lost 3 bases, J lost 5 bases, and 13 bases lay in between. The CDR3 is made up of 14 amino acids. CDR3 sequence (DNA): TGTGCCAGCAGCCACGACCGCCGGGGGGAGACCCAGTACTTC. Encoded protein: CASSHDRRGETQYF. The variable domain in full, with the rest retrieved from reference TRBV14 and TRBJ2-5, is EAGVTQFPSHSVIEKGQTVTLRCDPISGHDNLYWYRRVMGKEIKFLLHFVKESKQDESGMPNNRFLAERTGGTYSTLKVQPAELEDSGVYFCASSHDRRGETQYFGPGTRLLVL.

The gene calls are TRBV5-5 and TRBJ2-7; D perhaps matches TRBD2 (6 bases). Germline CDR1 and CDR2: SGHKS and YYEKEE (reference sequence). The V end lost 3 bases, the J end lost 0 bases, and 10 bases lay between the germline ends. This CDR3 contains 14 residues. CDR3 in amino acids: CASSWGDYSYEQYF. For the CDR3, the DNA is TGTGCCAGCAGCTGGGGGGATTACTCCTACGAGCAGTACTTC.

V gene TRBV28 combines with J gene TRBJ2-3, with 16 nucleotides matching TRBD2. J was trimmed by 1 base and V by 5 bases; bases with no gene match: 9. Germline CDR1 MDHEN, CDR2 SYDVKM. The CDR3 sequence is 19 residues long. This CDR3 is CASSAGTSGRGAGTDTQYF. CDR3 nucleotides: TGTGCCAGCAGTGCCGGGACTAGCGGGAGGGGAGCGGGCACAGATACGCAGTATTTT.

The rearrangement links TRBV18 to TRBJ2-1; maybe TRBD2 (5 bases). V was pared by 5 bases and J by 0 bases, with 11 bases between. The CDR3 totals 15 residues. The V gene's germline CDR1 is KGHSH and CDR2 LQKENI. The CDR3 DNA reads TGTGCCAGCTCATTACCAGCGGTCTCCTACAATGAGCAGTTCTTC. As protein: CASSLPAVSYNEQFF.

The chain uses TRBV7-2 and TRBJ2-1, with D hard to call. V was trimmed by 5 bases and J by 4 bases, leaving 6 bases between them. The CDR3 is 12 amino acids. The V gene's germline CDR1 is SGHTA and CDR2 FQGNSA. The CDR3 sequence: CASSLRYNEQFF. The CDR3 DNA follows: TGTGCCAGCAGCCTCCGTTACAATGAGCAGTTCTTC.

The CDR3 DNA reads as TGTGCCTGCTCGGGGGGCGGGGACACCGGGGAGCTGTTTTTT. This gives the protein CACSGGGDTGELFF. This sequence joins TRBV5-4 and TRBJ2-2; TRBD2 might be the D (7 bases). CDR3 length equals 14 residues. Germline CDR1 is SGHNT and CDR2 is YYREEE (reference sequence). V lost 10 bases and J 3 bases, leaving 16 bases between the germline ends.

This chain links TRBV6-5 with TRBJ2-3, with D unclear. V was shortened by 2 bases and J by 2 bases, with 14 bases between the two germline ends. Germline-derived CDR1 and CDR2 are MNHEY and SVGAGI. The CDR3 is 16 residues long. CDR3 sequence: CASSYQPTESTDTQYF. The CDR3 bases are TGTGCCAGCAGTTACCAGCCAACAGAATCCACAGATACGCAGTATTTT.